A selection of T cell receptor beta chains follows, all from one sample in a study of blood T cell repertoires in COVID-19. The assay was immunoSEQ multiplex PCR, and TCRdb's table has in-frame clones only and misses some. This sample has approximately 250,000 clones; around 87% occur once, and the top ten carry roughly 5%. Sequencing used peripheral blood. These receptors all come from a woman in her fifties or sixties with COVID-19, enrolled during active disease. Each CDR3 is given without its conserved first and last residue.

j_call v_call cdr3_aa
TRBJ2-7 TRBV5-1 ASSLDGTDFEQY
TRBJ2-7 TRBV29-1 SVEGTSGTYEQY
TRBJ2-7 TRBV5-6 ASSLGRRDEQY
TRBJ2-1 TRBV19 ASSAFGTGGNEQF
TRBJ1-1 TRBV6-5 ASSKMGVRAF
TRBJ1-2 TRBV3-1/TRBV3-2 ASSQVNGVNLT
TRBJ1-3 TRBV6-5 ASSSTVTGNTIY
TRBJ2-1 TRBV6-5 ASSYVAAESNEQF
TRBJ2-1 TRBV11-1 ASSPSSSGVYNEQF
TRBJ2-3 TRBV24-1 ATSPSSVGTDTQY
TRBJ2-6 TRBV6-5 ASNLDSSGANVLT
TRBJ2-3 TRBV7-9 ASSLGRTSGRNTDTQY
TRBJ2-1 TRBV19 ASSALSGNSNEQF
TRBJ2-1 TRBV27 ASSAYREPNEQF
TRBJ2-5 TRBV30 AWSASGETQY
TRBJ2-5 TRBV2 ASSVGPSGRASETQY
TRBJ2-6 TRBV15 ATSRDRAGANVLT
TRBJ2-2 TRBV5-1 ASSFQGVGELF
TRBJ2-6 TRBV19 ASSIPVRVSGANVLT
TRBJ1-5 TRBV6-6 ASSYSTQGAGQPQH
TRBJ2-7 TRBV27 ACRLGLEGEQY
TRBJ2-1 TRBV4-1 ASSQDYKETSGMGNEQF
TRBJ1-3 TRBV3-1/TRBV3-2 ASSPSQGKGNTIY
TRBJ2-1 TRBV9 ASGLLAGGPGNEQF